This passage covers 22 T cell receptor beta chains from one sample sequenced in a study of human T cells and chemical hapten exposure. Time point noted: pre-sensitization, week 0. Treatment meaning: therapeutic diphenylcyclopropenone sensitization with weekly scalp DPC. In TCRdb, the RACE reads were re-called with MiXCR into one record per CDR3 protein. The profile shows about 77,000 distinct CDR3 sequences, 13% to 15% of them singletons. Specimen: whole blood, collected in connection with sensitization to the hapten diphenylcyclopropenone (DPC). All receptors derive from a woman between 45 and 65 years old with alopecia areata. Some clones in this sample may be carry-over from other donors' samples.

This clonotype was seen a handful of times. This rearrangement joins TRBV20-1 to TRBJ2-5, with TRBD2 identical over 10 bases. The V gene end was trimmed by 5 bases and the J gene end by 1 base; junction bases not matched to a gene: 4. This CDR3 has 14 amino acids. Germline CDR1 DFQATT, CDR2 SNEGSKA (reference sequence). CDR3 region: CSALKREGQETQYF. CDR3 in DNA: TGCAGTGCTCTAAAGCGGGAGGGCCAAGAGACCCAGTACTTC.

This clonotype was seen a few times. The chain links TRBV20-1 to TRBJ2-5, with 10 bases that match TRBD2. The length of the CDR3 is 15 residues. V trimming: 1 base; J trimming: 6 bases; junction bases outside the gene matches: 8. Germline assignment: CDR1 DFQATT and CDR2 SNEGSKA (reference sequence). The CDR3 loop is CSARVRTSGTQTQYF. As DNA, the CDR3 is TGCAGTGCTAGAGTTCGTACTAGCGGGACGCAGACCCAGTACTTC.

This clonotype turned up a few times. This chain links TRBV2 with TRBJ1-5; TRBD1 is a possible D gene (6 bases). This CDR3 is 15 amino acids long. V lost 6 bases and J 0 bases, leaving 12 bases between the germline ends. Per the germline V gene, CDR1 is SNHLY and CDR2 is FYNNEI. The CDR3 nucleotides are TGTGCCAGCAGCCCAGGGGTCAATAGCAATCAGCCCCAGCATTTT. Encoded protein: CASSPGVNSNQPQHF.

The genes are TRBV11-2 and TRBJ1-1, with 7 bases fitting TRBD1. The CDR3 contains 16 residues. Germline lookup yields CDR1 SGHAT and CDR2 FQNNGV. Trimming cost V 0 bases and J 3 bases; bases outside gene matches: 7. DNA for the CDR3: TGTGCCAGCAGCTTAGAGGAGACAGGGAGGCACACTGAAGCTTTCTTT. Translated, it gives CASSLEETGRHTEAFF.

V is TRBV6-5 and J is TRBJ1-4; 8 nucleotides align to TRBD1. J gave up 8 bases and V 7 bases, and 6 bases lay outside the gene matches. The CDR3 is made up of 13 amino acids. Germline V gene data show CDR1 as MNHEY and CDR2 as SVGAGI. The CDR3 sequence is CASKTGVKEKLFF. Here the CDR3 DNA reads TGTGCCAGCAAGACAGGGGTGAAGGAAAAACTGTTTTTT.

This clonotype was picked up many times. The chain has TRBV2 and TRBJ1-5, with 8 bases identical to TRBD1. This CDR3 has 13 amino acids. V was pared by 7 bases and J by 4 bases, with 3 bases of the junction left unmatched. Germline-derived CDR1 and CDR2 are SNHLY and FYNNEI. The CDR3 sequence is CASKGQVNQPQHF. As DNA, the CDR3 is TGTGCCAGCAAGGGACAGGTGAATCAGCCCCAGCATTTT.

The rearrangement joins TRBV7-9 to TRBJ2-2, with 12 bases fitting TRBD2. CDR3 length: 18 residues. The V gene end was trimmed by 5 bases and the J gene end by 1 base; junction bases not matched to a gene: 8. The V gene's germline CDR1 is SEHNR and CDR2 FQNEAQ (reference sequence). The CDR3 region is CASSAALTSGRNTGELFF. CDR3 nucleotide sequence: TGTGCCAGCAGCGCAGCTCTGACTAGCGGGAGGAACACCGGGGAGCTGTTTTTT. The variable domain in full, completed from reference TRBV7-9 and TRBJ2-2, reads DTGVSQNPRHKITKRGQNVTFRCDPISEHNRLYWYRQTLGQGPEFLTYFQNEAQLEKSRLLSDRFSAERPKGSFSTLEIQRTEQGDSAMYLCASSAALTSGRNTGELFFGEGSRLTVL.

This clonotype was seen at least ten times. The rearrangement uses TRBV3-1 and TRBJ2-1, with TRBD1 identical over 10 bases. The CDR3 consists of 14 residues. J lost 8 bases, V lost 2 bases, and 3 bases had no gene match. Germline V CDR1 and CDR2: LGHDT, YNNKEL (reference sequence). DNA of the CDR3: TGTGCCAGCAGCCAACGACAGGGGGCTCATGAGCAGTTCTTC. It translates to CASSQRQGAHEQFF.

The table lists this clonotype with a few counts. CDR3 protein: CAISDEGNSNQPQHF. The DNA of the CDR3 is TGTGCCATCAGTGATGAGGGTAATAGCAATCAGCCCCAGCATTTT. This chain connects TRBV10-3 to TRBJ1-5; D is unclear. This CDR3 is 15 amino acids long. V lost 3 bases, J lost 0 bases, and 9 bases lay in between. Germline-derived CDR1 and CDR2 are ENHRY and SYGVKD.

In this sample, this clonotype turned up many times. The chain joins TRBV28 to TRBJ1-2, with D uncertain. CDR3 length: 14 residues. V was trimmed by 7 bases and J by 2 bases, leaving 14 bases between them. Germline V gene lookup returns CDR1 MDHEN and CDR2 SYDVKM. This CDR3 is CASTRKGRNYGYTF. The CDR3 coding sequence is TGTGCCAGCACCCGGAAGGGCAGAAACTATGGCTACACCTTC.

The gene calls are TRBV2 and TRBJ2-5; D is uncertain. Germline CDR1 is SNHLY and CDR2 is FYNNEI. V lost 7 bases and J lost 3, with 12 bases in between. The CDR3 spans 13 residues. The CDR3 is CASTRYEKETQYF. The CDR3 coding sequence is TGTGCCAGCACCCGCTACGAGAAAGAGACCCAGTACTTC.

This chain links TRBV29-1 with TRBJ2-1; D unclear. Trimming took off 1 base at V and 8 bases at J, with 15 bases between the two ends. CDR3 length equals 14 residues. Germline V gene data show CDR1 as SQVTM and CDR2 as ANQGSEA. The CDR3 coding sequence is TGCAGCGTTGAAGTACAGTTGGGTTGGGATGAGCAGTTCTTC. The encoded protein is CSVEVQLGWDEQFF.

This clonotype was observed a few times. The chain is built from TRBV20-1 and TRBJ1-1, with a weak D call TRBD1 (6 bases). Trimming took 6 bases from V and 1 from J, leaving 9 bases between them. The CDR3 has 12 residues. Germline V lookup: CDR1 DFQATT, CDR2 SNEGSKA (reference sequence). CDR3 residues: CSAVRGNTEAFF. CDR3 bases: TGCAGTGCGGTCAGGGGGAACACTGAAGCTTTCTTT.

Ten or more counts support this clonotype. The J gene is TRBJ1-5, the V gene TRBV5-1, with D perhaps matching TRBD1 (5 bases). This CDR3 spans 15 amino acids. Germline V gene lookup returns CDR1 SGHRS and CDR2 YFSETQ. V was clipped by 4 bases and J by 7 bases, with 18 bases between them. In DNA, the CDR3 is TGCGCCAGCAGCCCAGGGCCAGGTTCGGGCCAGCCCCAGCATTTT. Translated: CASSPGPGSGQPQHF.

This sequence joins TRBV18 and TRBJ2-7, with D possibly being TRBD1 (7 bases). Germline CDR1 KGHSH, CDR2 LQKENI. This CDR3 has 15 amino acids. The V gene lost 5 bases and the J gene lost 1 base, with 15 bases spanning the gap. The CDR3 here is CASSAEGARSYEQYF. The CDR3 DNA is TGTGCCAGCTCAGCGGAGGGGGCGAGGTCCTACGAGCAGTACTTC.

This clonotype showed up many times. The chain joins TRBV20-1 to TRBJ2-7; 9 nucleotides line up with TRBD2. With V trimmed by 0 bases and J by 5 bases, 8 bases remained unmatched. The V gene's germline CDR1 is DFQATT and CDR2 SNEGSKA (reference sequence). The CDR3 totals 15 residues. CDR3 sequence reads: CSARDLGGRVDEQYF. CDR3 coding DNA: TGCAGTGCTAGAGATCTCGGCGGGAGGGTCGACGAGCAGTACTTC.

This clonotype has at least ten counts. The chain is built from TRBV27 and TRBJ1-2; D call uncertain. Germline assignment: CDR1 MNHEY and CDR2 SMNVEV (reference sequence). CDR3 size: 18 residues. Trimming pared 0 bases from V and 0 bases from J, leaving 17 bases between. CDR3 nucleotide sequence: TGTGCCAGCAGTTTATCCTACGACCCCCGGTTGTCTAACTATGGCTACACCTTC. It encodes CASSLSYDPRLSNYGYTF.

This clonotype was counted only a few times. The V gene is TRBV5-4, the J gene TRBJ2-1; D may be TRBD2 (5 bases). V was clipped by 4 bases and J by 10 bases, with 12 bases between them. The germline gives CDR1 SGHNT, CDR2 YYREEE (reference sequence). The CDR3 is 12 amino acids. For the CDR3, the DNA is TGTGCCAGCAGCCGAGGGCTGGAGGAGCAGTTCTTC. This translates into CASSRGLEEQFF.

This clonotype was seen ten or more times. The rearrangement uses TRBV7-2 and TRBJ2-1, with D perhaps matching TRBD1 (6 bases). Germline V gives CDR1 SGHTA, CDR2 FQGNSA. V was cut by 9 bases and J by 6 bases, with 18 bases left in between. CDR3 size: 14 residues. The DNA of the CDR3 is TGTGCCAGTAACCGGCGGCAGGGGCGCAATGAGCAGTTCTTC. It codes for CASNRRQGRNEQFF. The variable domain in full, with the rest retrieved from reference TRBV7-2 and TRBJ2-1, is GAGVSQSPSNKVTEKGKDVELRCDPISGHTALYWYRQSLGQGLEFLIYFQGNSAPDKSGLPSDRFSAERTGGSVSTLTIQRTQQEDSAVYLCASNRRQGRNEQFFGPGTRLTVL.

The chain joins TRBV7-2 to TRBJ2-7; 7 bases match TRBD1. The germline V gene encodes CDR1 SGHTA and CDR2 FQGNSA. CDR3 length equals 14 residues. The trim removed 4 bases at V and 2 bases at J, leaving 5 bases unmatched. The CDR3 loop reads CASSSGQETYEQYF. In nucleotides, the CDR3 is TGTGCCAGCAGCTCCGGACAGGAGACCTACGAGCAGTACTTC.

Only a few counts were recorded for this clonotype. The chain recombines TRBV28 with TRBJ1-6; D unclear. The germline V gene encodes CDR1 MDHEN and CDR2 SYDVKM. The CDR3 covers 14 residues. V was pared by 7 bases and J by 0 bases, with 7 bases between. CDR3 amino acids: CASKWSSYNSPLHF. The CDR3 nucleotides read TGTGCCAGCAAGTGGAGCTCCTATAATTCACCCCTCCACTTT.

The CDR3 sequence: CASSSRLVGFTDTQYF. DNA for the CDR3: TGTGCCAGCAGCTCCCGACTGGTGGGATTCACAGATACGCAGTATTTT. The chain uses TRBV11-2 and TRBJ2-3; D call uncertain. The germline V gene has CDR1 SGHAT and CDR2 FQNNGV. This CDR3 has 16 amino acids. The V end lost 4 bases, the J end lost 2 bases, and 16 bases lay between the germline ends.